A single sample gave rise to the 16 T cell receptor beta chains below, sequenced in a study of CD8 T cells in Susac syndrome. RNA in amounts of about 0.5 to 1 ug was reverse transcribed with random hexamers. From the immunoSEQ multiplex PCR reads, TCRdb called clonotypes with MiXCR, one entry per CDR3 protein. The sample has around 110,000 distinct CDR3 sequences; approximately 93% are singletons. The sequencing input was CD8+ T cells from PBMCs. Source of these receptors: a human donor with Susac syndrome.

V gene TRBV27 combines with J gene TRBJ2-7; D perhaps matches TRBD1 (6 bases). Germline loops: CDR1 MNHEY, CDR2 SMNVEV (reference sequence). V was cut by 5 bases and J by 0 bases, with 11 bases left in between. The CDR3 covers 14 residues. CDR3 DNA: TGTGCCAGCAGTCCAGGGGTGAGCTCCTACGAGCAGTACTTC. It specifies CASSPGVSSYEQYF.

This clonotype was found a few times. The gene calls are TRBV11-2 and TRBJ2-1; D perhaps matches TRBD2 (6 bases). Trimming took off 3 bases at V and 5 bases at J, with 11 bases between the two ends. The CDR3 sequence is 14 residues long. Germline assignment: CDR1 SGHAT and CDR2 FQNNGV. CDR3 sequence (DNA): TGTGCCAGCAGCTTGGGGGACTGGCACAATGAGCAGTTCTTC. It encodes CASSLGDWHNEQFF.

This sequence joins TRBV6-2 or TRBV6-3 and TRBJ1-2; a weak D match, TRBD1 (5 bases). CDR1 and CDR2 from the germline V gene are MNHEY and SVGEGT. The CDR3 sequence is 14 residues long. The V and J ends lost 10 bases and 5 bases respectively, with 20 bases between them. The CDR3 sequence is CATTGGGNAYGYTF. The CDR3, as DNA: TGTGCCACCACTGGGGGAGGAAACGCTTATGGCTACACCTTC.

V is TRBV6-5 and J is TRBJ2-5; weak D call: TRBD2 (5 bases). The V and J ends lost 0 bases and 5 bases respectively, with 13 bases between them. Germline V gives CDR1 MNHEY, CDR2 SVGAGI. The CDR3 length is 15 residues. CDR3: CASSYSTVPGETQYF. CDR3 nucleotides: TGTGCCAGCAGTTACTCGACTGTGCCGGGGGAGACCCAGTACTTC.

This clonotype occurred once. The CDR3 loop is CASSWEGPAAYTQYF. DNA of the CDR3: TGTGCCAGCAGCTGGGAGGGACCTGCGGCATATACGCAGTATTTT. This chain uses TRBV7-9 with TRBJ2-3, with 7 bases aligning to TRBD2. The CDR3 runs to 15 residues. Germline V gives CDR1 SEHNR, CDR2 FQNEAQ (reference sequence). J gave up 7 bases and V 4 bases, and 11 bases lay outside the gene matches.

The chain uses TRBV29-1 and TRBJ2-3, with 10 positions matching TRBD1. The CDR3 has 14 residues. Germline V lookup: CDR1 SQVTM, CDR2 ANQGSEA. With 7 bases clipped from V and 0 bases from J, the junction kept 4 bases outside the gene matches. CDR3 region: CSGGTGESTDTQYF. DNA of the CDR3: TGCAGCGGGGGGACAGGGGAGAGCACAGATACGCAGTATTTT.

The chain joins TRBV3-1 to TRBJ2-4, with D perhaps matching TRBD1 or TRBD2 (6 bases each). Trimming took 0 bases from V and 7 from J, leaving 16 bases between them. This CDR3 spans 16 amino acids. Germline CDR1 is LGHDT and CDR2 is YNNKEL (reference sequence). In DNA form, the CDR3 reads TGTGCCAGCAGCCAAGATTTTGGGGGGCGGGCGAACATTCAGTACTTC. Translation gives CASSQDFGGRANIQYF.

The chain has TRBV6-5 and TRBJ1-4, with no clear D. CDR1 is MNHEY and CDR2 is SVGAGI in the germline V gene. The CDR3 has 13 amino acids. Trimming took 1 base from V and 9 from J, leaving 9 bases between them. The CDR3 DNA reads as TGTGCCAGCAGTTACTTAGGCCTACAAAAACTGTTTTTT. It codes for CASSYLGLQKLFF.

The rearrangement links TRBV27 to TRBJ2-7, with 8 bases fitting TRBD1. V lost 8 bases, J lost 2 bases, and 8 bases stayed unmatched. CDR3 size: 14 residues. Germline V gene sequence: CDR1 MNHEY, CDR2 SMNVEV (reference sequence). The CDR3 spells CASHSGQGAYEQYF. The CDR3 nucleotides read TGTGCCAGCCACTCCGGACAGGGCGCCTACGAGCAGTACTTC.

The V gene is TRBV7-9, the J gene TRBJ1-4; a weak D match, TRBD1 (5 bases). This CDR3 spans 15 amino acids. Trimming removed 0 bases at V and 3 bases at J, with 8 bases between. Germline CDR1 is SEHNR and CDR2 is FQNEAQ (reference sequence). In DNA form, the CDR3 reads TGTGCCAGCAGCTTAGCGGGGGACCCTAATGAAAAACTGTTTTTT. As protein: CASSLAGDPNEKLFF.

The J gene is TRBJ2-1, the V gene TRBV18; 10 nucleotides match TRBD2. The V and J ends lost 6 bases and 6 bases, in that order; junction bases with no gene match: 8. CDR1 KGHSH and CDR2 LQKENI come from the germline V gene. The CDR3 is 15 amino acids. The CDR3, as DNA: TGTGCCAGCTCGGGGGACAGCGGGAGGGCCAATGAGCAGTTCTTC. Its translation is CASSGDSGRANEQFF.

The V call is TRBV5-1, the J call TRBJ1-4, with D possibly TRBD1 on 6 matching bases. Per the germline V gene, CDR1 is SGHRS and CDR2 is YFSETQ. Deletions cut 4 bases from V and 5 bases from J, with 12 bases between. The CDR3 is 14 residues long. The DNA for the CDR3 is TGCGCCAGCAGCGACGGGGGCGGGAATGAAAAACTGTTTTTT. The encoded protein is CASSDGGGNEKLFF. The full variable domain, with the rest looked up from reference TRBV5-1 and TRBJ1-4, is KAGVTQTPRYLIKTRGQQVTLSCSPISGHRSVSWYQQTPGQGLQFLFEYFSETQRNKGNFPGRFSGRQFSNSRSEMNVSTLELGDSALYLCASSDGGGNEKLFFGSGTQLSVL.

The V and J genes are TRBV3-1 and TRBJ2-1, with D possibly TRBD1 on 6 matching bases. The CDR3 spans 15 residues. V was cut by 0 bases and J by 9 bases, with 15 bases left in between. Per germline, CDR1 LGHDT and CDR2 YNNKEL (reference sequence). Here the CDR3 reads CASSQDSSGDTEQFF. CDR3 nucleotides: TGTGCCAGCAGCCAAGATTCCTCAGGGGATACTGAGCAGTTCTTC.

The V call is TRBV5-6, the J call TRBJ2-7, with D hard to call. There are 15 residues in the CDR3. Trimming pared 0 bases from V and 1 base from J, leaving 11 bases between. From germline, CDR1 is SGHDT and CDR2 YYEEEE. CDR3: CASSLGGGASYEQYF. The CDR3 coding sequence is TGTGCCAGCAGCTTGGGAGGTGGTGCGTCCTACGAGCAGTACTTC. Complete variable domain (other parts from reference TRBV5-6 and TRBJ2-7): DAGVTQSPTHLIKTRGQQVTLRCSPKSGHDTVSWYQQALGQGPQFIFQYYEEEERQRGNFPDRFSGHQFPNYSSELNVNALLLGDSALYLCASSLGGGASYEQYFGPGTRLTVT.

The chain carries TRBV27 and TRBJ2-5; no clear D gene. Germline lookup yields CDR1 MNHEY and CDR2 SMNVEV (reference sequence). The CDR3 has 13 residues. The germline V and J ends were trimmed by 5 bases and 4 bases, with 11 bases remaining between them. The CDR3 loop reads CASSPKPGETQYF. The CDR3 DNA follows: TGTGCCAGCAGTCCAAAGCCAGGAGAGACCCAGTACTTC.

This clonotype was counted a single time. The gene calls are TRBV20-1 and TRBJ2-7; 7 nucleotides line up with TRBD2. From germline, CDR1 is DFQATT and CDR2 SNEGSKA (reference sequence). The CDR3 runs to 12 residues. The ends lost 6 bases at V and 4 bases at J; junction bases unmatched: 6. The CDR3 DNA reads TGCAGTGCGGGCGGGGGAAAATACGAGCAGTACTTC. Amino acid sequence: CSAGGGKYEQYF.